Below, 17 T cell receptor beta chains from the same sample are listed, as sequenced in a study of CXCR3-negative and CXCR3-positive naive CD8 T cells. The method, 5' RACE with UMI labels, was used to prepare the TRB cDNA libraries. TCRdb re-called the 5' RACE reads and shows each CDR3 protein once, DNA omitted. Its table lists about 38,000 distinct CDR3 sequences. Material for sequencing was memory CD8+ T cells from blood. These TCRs come from a human donor in good health. Some clones in this sample may be carry-over from other donors' samples.

The chain carries TRBV29-1 and TRBJ2-7. There are 12 residues in the CDR3. Per the germline V gene, CDR1 is SQVTM and CDR2 is ANQGSEA. The CDR3 region is CSVLTASYEQYF.

This sequence joins TRBV14 and TRBJ2-2; TCRdb returns TRBD1, unconfirmable since there is no DNA. There are 13 residues in the CDR3. Germline CDR1 SGHDN, CDR2 FVKESK. CDR3 in amino acids: CASSHRVTGELFF.

The rearrangement uses TRBV12-3 or TRBV12-4 and TRBJ2-1. This CDR3 has 15 residues. CDR3 amino acids: CASSFPRPPYNEQFF.

V gene TRBV5-1 combines with J gene TRBJ1-1; the TCRdb call, TRBD1, lacks DNA for checking. The CDR3 has 14 amino acids. Germline V gene data show CDR1 as SGHRS and CDR2 as YFSETQ. Here the CDR3 reads CASSGGQLNTEAFF.

The V gene is TRBV7-2, the J gene TRBJ2-1; as DNA is missing, the TRBD1 call by TCRdb cannot be tested. CDR1 is SGHTA, CDR2 FQGNSA, per germline. The CDR3 runs to 16 residues. The CDR3 protein is CASTLPGTGESNEQFF.

This chain links TRBV12-3 or TRBV12-4 with TRBJ1-5; TCRdb's D call, TRBD1, is unchecked because there is no DNA. The CDR3 is 14 residues long. CDR3 protein: CASSGTVINQPQHF.

The CDR3 spells CSVEDVYSNMNTEAFF. The J gene is TRBJ1-1, the V gene TRBV29-1. Germline lookup yields CDR1 SQVTM and CDR2 ANQGSEA. The CDR3 is 16 residues long.

This chain joins TRBV7-9 and TRBJ1-2. This CDR3 has 13 residues. Germline CDR1 reads SEHNR; CDR2 reads FQNEAQ (reference sequence). CDR3 residues: CASSLAQRYGYTF.

The V gene is TRBV11-2, the J gene TRBJ2-1; checking the TCRdb D call of TRBD1 is not possible without DNA. The CDR3 spans 16 residues. The germline CDR1 and CDR2 sequences are SGHAT and FQNNGV. The CDR3 reads CASSLAGEWEVNEQFF.

J is TRBJ1-1 and V is TRBV6-5; TCRdb's D call of TRBD1 is untestable without DNA. Germline V gene sequence: CDR1 MNHEY, CDR2 SVGAGI. CDR3 length: 14 residues. CDR3 protein: CASSYSQGGTEAFF.

This chain links TRBV9 with TRBJ1-2; the D call from TCRdb, TRBD1, cannot be confirmed without DNA. The germline CDR1 and CDR2 sequences are SGDLS and YYNGEE. The CDR3 sequence is 19 residues long. CDR3 amino acids: CASSRNKDGWDRGQRGYTF.

This clonotype is classed as medium-sized by frequency. The chain joins TRBV4-3 to TRBJ2-1. This CDR3 has 15 residues. Looked up from germline, CDR1 is LGHNA and CDR2 is YSLEER. This CDR3 reads CASSQEMSSYNEQFF.

The chain joins TRBV6-5 to TRBJ2-7; TCRdb outputs TRBD1, but without DNA this stays unchecked. CDR3 length: 15 residues. Germline CDR1 and CDR2: MNHEY and SVGAGI. The CDR3 loop reads CASRPGVGGFDEQYF.

The V gene is TRBV6-2 or TRBV6-3, the J gene TRBJ2-7; TCRdb calls TRBD2, which cannot be checked without DNA. The CDR3 is 13 amino acids. Germline lookup yields CDR1 MNHEY and CDR2 SVGEGT. CDR3 protein: CASTGTTTYEQYF.

Considering frequency, this clonotype is medium-sized. The chain recombines TRBV3-1 with TRBJ2-7; the TCRdb D gene call, TRBD1, has no DNA to confirm it. The germline V gene has CDR1 LGHDT and CDR2 YNNKEL (reference sequence). The CDR3 is 12 residues long. The CDR3 reads CASIGQGSEQYF.

This chain uses TRBV6-6 with TRBJ2-3; TCRdb lists TRBD1, though no DNA is available to test this call. CDR3 length equals 13 residues. CDR1 and CDR2 (germline): MNHNY, SVGAGI (reference sequence). CDR3 region: CASSPGVVGLNDF.

This chain links TRBV4-1 with TRBJ1-5. The CDR3 extends over 13 amino acids. Germline lookup yields CDR1 MGHRA and CDR2 YSYEKL. The CDR3 is CASSQVMLHPQHF.